A single sample is the source of the 4 T cell receptor beta chains below, sequenced in a study of blood T cells in healthy people across ages. It was with a sample-barcoded 5' primer and a J-beta primer mix that a second PCR of roughly 7 to 12 cycles was run. TCRdb reanalysed the 5' RACE reads using MiXCR and keeps one entry per CDR3 protein. The sample includes over 500,000 distinct CDR3 sequences, around 50% of them seen just once. The material sequenced was blood. These receptors came from a woman older than 75 in good health.

In the case of this clonotype: A much larger clone lies one base from this, so it may be a read error. V gene TRBV5-1 combines with J gene TRBJ1-2, with D unclear. The CDR3 is made up of 11 amino acids. Germline CDR1 and CDR2: SGHRS and YFSETQ. CDR3 amino acids: CACSPGLGYTF. CDR3 DNA sequence: TGCGCCTGCAGCCCGGGTTTGGGCTACACCTTC.

This clonotype was recorded a few times. The V gene is TRBV2, the J gene TRBJ1-1; a weak D match, TRBD1 (5 bases). CDR3 size: 12 residues. V was trimmed by 8 bases and J by 10 bases, leaving 17 bases between them. Germline CDR1 SNHLY, CDR2 FYNNEI. The CDR3 DNA is TGTGCCAGCGGGGTGTCGGGGACGGGAGCTTTCTTT. Translating gives CASGVSGTGAFF.

This clonotype has at least ten counts. The rearrangement uses TRBV9 and TRBJ2-5, with D perhaps matching TRBD2 (5 bases). Trimming removed 3 bases from V and 1 base from J, with 10 bases in between. The germline CDR1 and CDR2 sequences are SGDLS and YYNGEE. The CDR3 covers 14 residues. The CDR3 reads CASSADFGQETQYF. The CDR3, as DNA: TGTGCCAGCAGCGCGGACTTCGGCCAAGAGACCCAGTACTTC.

This clonotype was recorded a few times. V is TRBV6-5 and J is TRBJ2-3, with D perhaps TRBD2 (5 bases). Germline-derived CDR1 and CDR2 are MNHEY and SVGAGI. The V gene lost 7 bases and the J gene lost 3 bases, with 11 bases spanning the gap. The CDR3 covers 13 residues. The CDR3 DNA reads TGTGCCAGCACCTTTCCGGGGACAGATACGCAGTATTTT. Its protein is CASTFPGTDTQYF.